This TCR beta chain was sequenced for a study of human T cells and chemical hapten exposure. Points from the study as a whole: TCRs above 1 in 1000 frequency did not change with DPC sensitization.

CDR1 and CDR2 from the germline V gene are SGHRS and YFSETQ. The CDR3 sequence is 15 residues long. The V end lost 4 bases, the J end lost 4 bases, and 17 bases lay between the germline ends. Described time point: patch test 1, 2 weeks after DPC sensitization. Noted treatment: therapeutic diphenylcyclopropenone sensitization with weekly scalp DPC. Each donor was an alopecia patient between 18 and 70 years of age who qualified for DPC. This clonotype was counted at least ten times. What it recognizes is unknown. TCRdb fed the RACE reads into MiXCR, producing one record per CDR3 protein. This sample has 150,000 to 200,000 distinct CDR3 sequences, with roughly 15% found just once.

The chain uses TRBV5-1 and TRBJ1-2; maybe TRBD1 (6 bases). The source was whole blood, collected in connection with sensitization to the hapten diphenylcyclopropenone (DPC). The clonotype was recovered from a woman aged 25 to 39 with alopecia areata. Some clones in this sample may be carry-over from other donors' samples. As DNA, the CDR3 is TGCGCCAGCAGCCTACTACAGGGAGGCGGCTATGGCTACACCTTC. Its protein is CASSLLQGGGYGYTF.